This T cell receptor (beta chain) was sequenced for a study of T-cell memory formation after mild COVID-19. Only one count was recorded for this clonotype. Via MiXCR, TCRdb re-called the 5' RACE reads, giving one row per CDR3 protein. Of roughly 400,000 distinct CDR3 sequences in the sample, approximately 25% were seen once. Trimming removed 6 bases from V and 7 bases from J; junction bases left unmatched: 9. This CDR3 is 13 amino acids long. The sequence was obtained from an adult woman who had mild COVID-19 (a few samples of this study predate the infection). Cell type and time point are not known. This chain uses TRBV12-3 or TRBV12-4 with TRBJ2-7; TRBD1 aligns across 7 bases. Sequencing was performed on PBMCs or a T cell subset sorted from them (not recorded which). The CDR3 nucleotides read TGTGCCAGCAGCCGCATGACAGGGATTGAGCAGTACTTC. Its translation is CASSRMTGIEQYF.